This T cell receptor (beta chain) was recorded in a study of T cells in Graves' hyperthyroidism and ophthalmopathy (dated by TCRdb to 2018 to 2020). Context from the whole study: Peripheral blood samples were taken at initial diagnosis, before any treatment was given. To identify TCR V-J signatures that set the groups apart, the researchers used a discovery cohort of 100 or so patients, made up of 40 to 45 with Graves' ophthalmopathy and some 56 with stable Graves' hyperthyroidism. Prospective prediction of ophthalmopathy was tested in an independent validation cohort consisting of some 20 hyperthyroidism patients and some 15 patients who later progressed to ophthalmopathy. The 100 discovery patients were randomly split 7:3 into training and test sets. In addition, the study compared T-cell repertoires in thyroid tissue and in blood from about 6 Graves' hyperthyroidism patients. Following sampling, methimazole starting at 30 mg daily was given to hyperthyroidism patients, and high-dose intravenous methylprednisolone was given to ophthalmopathy patients. The paper describes TCR Vbeta CDR3 sequencing of some 130 peripheral blood samples, made up of fewer than 50 ophthalmopathy patients, roughly 80 hyperthyroidism patients and roughly 17 progressor patients.

V was cut back by 1 base and J by 4 bases, leaving a gap of 7 bases between them. The germline V gene yields SQVTM for CDR1 and ANQGSEA for CDR2. Inclusive of the bounding cysteine and phenylalanine, the CDR3 is 12 residues long. Solely the CDR3 DNA is kept, with 36 bases framed from the first base. TCR beta CDR3 regions were amplified from RNA transcripts. The TCR CDR3 was subjected to a first round of RT-PCR using the HTBI primer set and the Qiagen OneStep RT-PCR kit. Libraries were constructed in a second round of multiplex PCR, after which size selection and purification were carried out. The libraries were sequenced on an Illumina HiSeq2000 using paired-end 100 bp reads. As for how the authors treated the data: SOAPnuke was used to process the raw data, with reads discarded if the reads contained adapters or uncalled bases, had a mean Phred below 15, or lacked an exact constant-primer or identifier match. High-quality paired reads were merged using COPE v1.2.5, and each unique nucleotide sequence was defined as a clonotype. MiTCR v1.1 was used to align the clonotypes against IMGT TRBV, TRBD and TRBJ reference segments. Analysis was restricted to V-J combinations with a frequency above 0.0001, which covered 98% to 99.2% of repertoires. A TCS score was defined as the ratio of F50 (clonal expansion) to E x V (chaos), with BLOSUM62-based TCRdist applied between CDR3 peptides within each V-J. Welch's t-statistics and random forest reduced just over 500 V-J features to roughly 13, which were used in a naive Bayes classifier (R e1071). Starting from the raw public reads, TCRdb applied fastp trimming at Q25, assembled clones with MiXCR and retained in-frame beta chains. Each CDR3 protein gets just one entry, which takes the most common genes and DNA from the rows behind it. The V and J calls, along with clone size, are taken from TCRdb and not from the paper's own processing. The sample yields 250,000 to 400,000 distinct CDR3 sequences; about 13% were counted once. The top ten constitute about 37% of the sample.

This clonotype was detected many times. No antigen is known for it. Within one base of it there is no much larger clone, and no base qualities were kept. The investigation overall reported the following: Sample size was not statistically predetermined, and blinding of investigators to group allocation was not performed. In validation, the model predicted progression to ophthalmopathy a median of roughly six months before onset, with approximately 71% sensitivity and roughly 72% specificity. Blood samples also contained most of the expanded thyroid clonotypes (frequency above 0.001), which suggests that blood repertoires may reflect thyroid immune responses. Ophthalmopathy was separated from stable hyperthyroidism by a 13 V-J signature model, with approximately 85% sensitivity and around 81% specificity obtained in cross-validation and 80%/75% obtained in testing.

In the ophthalmopathy patients, disease was moderately to severely active, with a Clinical Activity Score of 3 or more, a NOSPECS grade of 4 or more, and a duration of less than 3 months. Any patient with an uncontrolled infection, another autoimmune disease, pregnancy or lactation was excluded. Diagnoses were established on the basis of clinical symptoms, serum thyroxine and TRAb, thyroid ultrasound, and orbital computed tomography. PBMCs were separated from roughly 10 ml of fresh peripheral blood using Ficoll-Paque density gradient centrifugation. Trizol reagent was used to extract total RNA, and RNA quality was then checked on an Agilent 2100 Bioanalyzer.

The rearranged segments are TRBV29-1 and TRBJ2-5; no confident D gene assignment can be made. This TCR came from a middle-aged woman with Graves' ophthalmopathy. The source material was blood. The nucleotide sequence is TGCAGCGTTGAAGGGGTGGGAGAGACCCAGTACTTC. This sequence encodes CSVEGVGETQYF.